These 9 T cell receptor beta chains originate from one sample sequenced in a study of T cell repertoires in cytomegalovirus infection (dated by TCRdb to the late 2010s). The run used an Illumina HiSeq 1500. TCRdb redid the processing of the public reads, applying fastp at Q25 and MiXCR, and retained in-frame beta chains. Merged by CDR3 protein, the rows form single entries marked with the most common genes and DNA. The sample contains some 700,000 distinct CDR3 sequences, 35% to 40% of them found a single time. Jointly, the top ten make up around 3% of the sample. The sequencing input was PBMCs. All receptors derive from a human donor in good health (CMV status not recorded). Some clones in this sample may be carry-over from other donors' samples.

The rearrangement uses TRBV28 and TRBJ1-1, with D maybe TRBD1 (6 bases). Germline V CDR1 and CDR2: MDHEN, SYDVKM. V dropped 6 bases and J dropped 4 bases, with 24 bases sitting between them. The CDR3 length is 17 residues. In DNA form, the CDR3 reads TGTGCCAGCAGAGGGGCCACAGGGAGGGACGGAGGCACTGAAGCTTTCTTT. This translates into CASRGATGRDGGTEAFF.

This clonotype appeared a few times. V and J are TRBV20-1 and TRBJ2-7; weak D call: TRBD1 (6 bases). The CDR3 is 13 residues long. The V end was cut by 0 bases, the J end by 2 bases, with 8 bases between. The germline V gene encodes CDR1 DFQATT and CDR2 SNEGSKA (reference sequence). The CDR3 reads CSARDKGAYEQYF. In nucleotides, the CDR3 is TGCAGTGCTAGAGATAAGGGGGCCTACGAGCAGTACTTC.

Worth noting for this clonotype: A read error may be the cause here, since a much bigger clone is one base away. The chain is built from TRBV7-2 and TRBJ2-5; TRBD1 is a possible D gene (6 bases). The germline V and J ends were trimmed by 3 bases and 5 bases, with 13 bases remaining between them. Per the germline V gene, CDR1 is SGHTA and CDR2 is FQGNSA. This CDR3 region has 14 residues. The CDR3 region has the DNA TGTGCCAGCAGCTTTTACAGGGTTGTGGAGACCCAGTACTTC. This sequence encodes CASSFYRVVETQYF.

CDR3 coding DNA: TGTGCCAGCAGCTTACCCCGGGACAGGGGCTACGAGCAGTACTTC. The encoded protein is CASSLPRDRGYEQYF. The chain has TRBV7-9 and TRBJ2-7, with 10 nucleotides matching TRBD1. The V and J ends lost 2 bases and 3 bases, in that order; junction bases with no gene match: 4. The CDR3 has 15 residues. The germline V gene encodes CDR1 SEHNR and CDR2 FQNEAQ (reference sequence).

The chain couples TRBV18 to TRBJ1-1; 7 bases agree with TRBD1. CDR3 size: 15 residues. CDR1 is KGHSH and CDR2 is LQKENI in the germline V gene. V trimming: 6 bases; J trimming: 2 bases; junction bases outside the gene matches: 9. Here the CDR3 DNA reads TGTGCCAGCTCCCAACGGGACAGTTTAAACACTGAAGCTTTCTTT. It is translated as CASSQRDSLNTEAFF.

The chain uses TRBV20-1 and TRBJ1-1; unclear D gene. Trimming stripped 1 base from V and 5 bases from J, with 8 bases between. CDR1 and CDR2 from the germline V gene are DFQATT and SNEGSKA (reference sequence). This CDR3 has 12 amino acids. CDR3 coding DNA: TGCAGTGCTAGAGTCCGGGCAACTGAAGCTTTCTTT. Its translation is CSARVRATEAFF.

A few counts support this clonotype. The chain carries TRBV6-1 and TRBJ2-7, with a tentative D call TRBD2 (6 bases). CDR3 size: 13 residues. The V end lost 6 bases, the J end lost 1 base, and 10 bases lay between the germline ends. Germline V gene sequence: CDR1 MNHNS, CDR2 SASEGT. CDR3 DNA sequence: TGTGCCAGCAGCGCCGGGACTTCCTACGAGCAGTACTTC. It encodes CASSAGTSYEQYF.

The V gene is TRBV28, the J gene TRBJ2-7, with TRBD2 matching 9 bases. With 11 bases clipped from V and 4 bases from J, the junction kept 9 bases outside the gene matches. CDR3 length equals 13 residues. The germline CDR1 and CDR2 sequences are MDHEN and SYDVKM. The CDR3 is CACRGSGSYEQYF. Here the CDR3 DNA reads TGTGCCTGCCGCGGTAGCGGGAGTTACGAGCAGTACTTC.

This sequence joins TRBV11-2 and TRBJ2-1; TRBD1 might be the D (6 bases). Germline assignment: CDR1 SGHAT and CDR2 FQNNGV. Trimming took off 3 bases at V and 8 bases at J, with 14 bases between the two ends. There are 14 residues in the CDR3. The CDR3 region is CASSLGTQGDEQFF. CDR3 bases: TGTGCCAGCAGCTTGGGCACACAGGGCGATGAGCAGTTCTTC.